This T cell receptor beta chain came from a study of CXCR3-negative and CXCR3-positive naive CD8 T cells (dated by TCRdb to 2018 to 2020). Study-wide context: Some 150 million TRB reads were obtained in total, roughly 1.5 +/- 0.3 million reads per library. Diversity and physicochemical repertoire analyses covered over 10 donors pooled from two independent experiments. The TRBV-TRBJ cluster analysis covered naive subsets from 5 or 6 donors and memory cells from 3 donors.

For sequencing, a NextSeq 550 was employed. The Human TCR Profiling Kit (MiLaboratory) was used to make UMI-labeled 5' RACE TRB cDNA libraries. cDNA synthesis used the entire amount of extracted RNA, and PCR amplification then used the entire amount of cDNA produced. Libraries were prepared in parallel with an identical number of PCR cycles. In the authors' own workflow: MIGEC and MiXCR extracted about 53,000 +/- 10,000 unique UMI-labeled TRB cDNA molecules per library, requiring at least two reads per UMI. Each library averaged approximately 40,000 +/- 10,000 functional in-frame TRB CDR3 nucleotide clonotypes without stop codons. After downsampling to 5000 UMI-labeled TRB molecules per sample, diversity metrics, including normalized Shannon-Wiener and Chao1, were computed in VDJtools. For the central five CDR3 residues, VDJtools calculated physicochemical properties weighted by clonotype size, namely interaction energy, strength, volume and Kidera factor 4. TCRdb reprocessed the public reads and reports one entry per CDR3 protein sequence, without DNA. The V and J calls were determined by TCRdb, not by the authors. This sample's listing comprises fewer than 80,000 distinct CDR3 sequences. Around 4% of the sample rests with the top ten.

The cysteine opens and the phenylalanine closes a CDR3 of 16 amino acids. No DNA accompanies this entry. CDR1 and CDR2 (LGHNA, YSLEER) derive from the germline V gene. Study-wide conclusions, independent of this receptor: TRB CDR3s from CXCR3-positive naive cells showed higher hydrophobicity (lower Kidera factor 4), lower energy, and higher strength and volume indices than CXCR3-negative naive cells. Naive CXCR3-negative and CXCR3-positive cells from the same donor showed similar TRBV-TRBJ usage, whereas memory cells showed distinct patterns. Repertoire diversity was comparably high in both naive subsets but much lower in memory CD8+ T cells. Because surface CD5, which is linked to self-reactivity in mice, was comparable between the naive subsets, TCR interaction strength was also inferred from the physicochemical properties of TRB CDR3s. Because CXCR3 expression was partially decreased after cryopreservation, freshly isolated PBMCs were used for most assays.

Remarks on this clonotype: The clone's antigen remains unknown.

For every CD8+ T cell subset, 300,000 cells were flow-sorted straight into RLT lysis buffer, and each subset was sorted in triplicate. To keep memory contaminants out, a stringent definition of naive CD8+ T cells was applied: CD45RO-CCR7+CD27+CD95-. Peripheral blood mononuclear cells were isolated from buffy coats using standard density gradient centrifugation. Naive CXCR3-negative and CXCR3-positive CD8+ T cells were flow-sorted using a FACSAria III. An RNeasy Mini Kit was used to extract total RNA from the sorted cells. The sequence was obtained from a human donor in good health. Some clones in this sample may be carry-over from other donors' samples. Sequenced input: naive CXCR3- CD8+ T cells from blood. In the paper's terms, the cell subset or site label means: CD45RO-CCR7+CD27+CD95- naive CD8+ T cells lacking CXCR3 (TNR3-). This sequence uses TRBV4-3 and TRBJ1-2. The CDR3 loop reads CASSQGRQTANYGYTF.